Detailed here is one TCR beta chain. As yet, its antigen is unknown. The data originate from a study of T cells expressing NK-cell markers. Overall study context: Cells sorted as CD3+CD56+NKG2C+, CD3+CD56+NKG2C- and CD3+CD56-NKG2C+ T cells supplied the TCR beta repertoires. Study outcomes and limitations: Dominant NKG2C+ clonotypes were found to form about 1.0-7.5% of CD8+ T cells in several donors. Specificity for HCMV among expanded NKG2C+ T cell clones was not established.

Germline assignment: CDR1 SEHNR and CDR2 FQNEAQ (reference sequence). The CDR3 runs 15 residues. 5'RACE template switching built TCR beta cDNA with unique molecular identifiers. TCRdb re-called the 5' RACE reads, yielding one record per CDR3 amino acid sequence without DNA. The sample holds under 500,000 distinct CDR3 sequences. The sample was blood T cells: a sorted CD56 or NKG2C T cell subset, CD4+ or CD8+ T cells, or bulk PBMC T cells (not recorded which). The source is a woman aged 18 to 75 in good health. The J gene is TRBJ2-2, the V gene TRBV7-9; TCRdb proposes TRBD1, but this gene call is untestable without DNA. CDR3 in amino acids: CASRNGGSNTGELFF.